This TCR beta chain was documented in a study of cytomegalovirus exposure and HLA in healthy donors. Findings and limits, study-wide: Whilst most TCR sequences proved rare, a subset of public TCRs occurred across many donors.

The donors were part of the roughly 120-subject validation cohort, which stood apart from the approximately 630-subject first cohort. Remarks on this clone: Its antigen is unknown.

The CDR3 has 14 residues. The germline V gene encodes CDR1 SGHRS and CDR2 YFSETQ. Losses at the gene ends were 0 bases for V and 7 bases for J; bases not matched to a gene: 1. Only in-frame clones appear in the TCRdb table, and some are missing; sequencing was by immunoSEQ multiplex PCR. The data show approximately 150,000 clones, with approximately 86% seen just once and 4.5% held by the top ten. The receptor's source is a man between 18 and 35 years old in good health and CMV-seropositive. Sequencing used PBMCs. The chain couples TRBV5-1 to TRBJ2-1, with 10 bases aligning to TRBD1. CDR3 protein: CASSLGGQGNEQFF. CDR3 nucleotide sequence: TGCGCCAGCAGCTTGGGGGGACAGGGGAATGAGCAGTTCTTC.